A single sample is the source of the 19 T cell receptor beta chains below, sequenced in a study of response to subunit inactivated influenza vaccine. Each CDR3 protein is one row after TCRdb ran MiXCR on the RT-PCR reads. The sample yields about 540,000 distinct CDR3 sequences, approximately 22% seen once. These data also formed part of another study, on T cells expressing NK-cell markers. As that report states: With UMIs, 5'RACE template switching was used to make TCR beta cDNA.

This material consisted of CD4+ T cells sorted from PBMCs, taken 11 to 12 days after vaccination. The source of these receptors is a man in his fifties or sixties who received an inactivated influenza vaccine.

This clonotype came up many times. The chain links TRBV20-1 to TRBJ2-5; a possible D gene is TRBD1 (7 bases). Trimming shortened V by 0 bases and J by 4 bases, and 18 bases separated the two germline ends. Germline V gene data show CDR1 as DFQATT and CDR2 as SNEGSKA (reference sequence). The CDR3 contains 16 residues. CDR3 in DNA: TGCAGTGCTAGAGATCCCTGGCGACAGGGAGGAGAGACCCAGTACTTC. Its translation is CSARDPWRQGGETQYF.

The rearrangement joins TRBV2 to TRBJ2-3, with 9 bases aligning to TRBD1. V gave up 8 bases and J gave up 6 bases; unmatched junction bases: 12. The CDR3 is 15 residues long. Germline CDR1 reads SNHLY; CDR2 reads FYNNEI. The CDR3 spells CASGPGTGRYDTQYF. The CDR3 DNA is TGTGCCAGCGGTCCCGGGACAGGGCGATACGATACGCAGTATTTT.

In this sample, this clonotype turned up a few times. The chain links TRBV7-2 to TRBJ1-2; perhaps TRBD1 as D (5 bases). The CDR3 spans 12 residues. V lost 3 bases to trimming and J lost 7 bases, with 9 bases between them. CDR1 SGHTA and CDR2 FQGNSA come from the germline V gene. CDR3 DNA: TGTGCCAGCAGCTTTCCGGGGACTGGCTACACCTTC. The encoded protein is CASSFPGTGYTF.

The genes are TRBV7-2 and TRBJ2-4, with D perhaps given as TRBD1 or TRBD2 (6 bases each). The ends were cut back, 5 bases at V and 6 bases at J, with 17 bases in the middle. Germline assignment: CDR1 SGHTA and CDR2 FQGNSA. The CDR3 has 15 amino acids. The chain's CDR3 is CASSILGGLRNIQYF. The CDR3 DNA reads TGTGCCAGCAGCATATTAGGGGGACTTAGAAACATTCAGTACTTC.

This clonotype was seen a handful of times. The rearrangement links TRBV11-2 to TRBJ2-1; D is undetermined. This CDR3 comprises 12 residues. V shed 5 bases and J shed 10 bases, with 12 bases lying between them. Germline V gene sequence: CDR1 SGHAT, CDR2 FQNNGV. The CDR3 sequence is CASSGRRAEQFF. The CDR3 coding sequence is TGTGCCAGCAGCGGTCGACGAGCGGAGCAGTTCTTC. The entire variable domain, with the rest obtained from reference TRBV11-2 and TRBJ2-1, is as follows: EAGVAQSPRYKIIEKRQSVAFWCNPISGHATLYWYQQILGQGPKLLIQFQNNGVVDDSQLPKDRFSAERLKGVDSTLKIQPAKLEDSAVYLCASSGRRAEQFFGPGTRLTVL.

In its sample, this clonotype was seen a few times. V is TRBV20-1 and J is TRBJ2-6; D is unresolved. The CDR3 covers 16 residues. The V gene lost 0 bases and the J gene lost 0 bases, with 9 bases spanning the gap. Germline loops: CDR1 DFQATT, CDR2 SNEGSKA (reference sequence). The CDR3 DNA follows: TGCAGTGCTAGAGAGGGCAGTAGCTCTGGGGCCAACGTCCTGACTTTC. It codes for CSAREGSSSGANVLTF.

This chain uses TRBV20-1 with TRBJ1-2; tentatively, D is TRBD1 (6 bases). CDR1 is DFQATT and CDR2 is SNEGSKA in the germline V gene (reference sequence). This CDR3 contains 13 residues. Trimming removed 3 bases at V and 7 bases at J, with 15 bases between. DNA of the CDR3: TGCAGTGCTAGCCCCGTGGGGGGCCCTGGCTACACCTTC. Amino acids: CSASPVGGPGYTF.

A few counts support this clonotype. CDR3 residues: CASSRTGFGSSYEQYF. The DNA for the CDR3 is TGTGCCAGCAGTCGGACAGGGTTTGGCAGCTCCTACGAGCAGTACTTC. V and J are TRBV3-1 and TRBJ2-7, with 8 nucleotides matching TRBD1. V lost 6 bases, J lost 0 bases, and 10 bases stayed unmatched. Germline CDR1 and CDR2: LGHDT and YNNKEL (reference sequence). The CDR3 runs to 16 residues.

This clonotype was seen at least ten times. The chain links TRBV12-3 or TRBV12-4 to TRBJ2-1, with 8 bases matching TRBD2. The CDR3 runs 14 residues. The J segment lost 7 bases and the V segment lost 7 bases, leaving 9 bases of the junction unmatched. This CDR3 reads CASTAGLDLNEQFF. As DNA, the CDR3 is TGTGCCAGCACCGCGGGACTAGACTTAAATGAGCAGTTCTTC.

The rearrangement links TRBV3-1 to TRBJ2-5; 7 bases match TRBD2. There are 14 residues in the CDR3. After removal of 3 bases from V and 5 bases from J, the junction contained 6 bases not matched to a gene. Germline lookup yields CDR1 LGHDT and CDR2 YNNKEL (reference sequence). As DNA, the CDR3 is TGTGCCAGCAGCCATCGTAACGGGAGGGAGACCCAGTACTTC. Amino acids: CASSHRNGRETQYF.

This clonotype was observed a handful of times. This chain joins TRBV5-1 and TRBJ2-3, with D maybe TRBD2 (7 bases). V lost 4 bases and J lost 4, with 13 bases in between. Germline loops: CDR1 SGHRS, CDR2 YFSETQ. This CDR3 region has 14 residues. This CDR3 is CASSRGGDADTQYF. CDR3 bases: TGCGCCAGCAGCAGGGGGGGAGACGCAGATACGCAGTATTTT.

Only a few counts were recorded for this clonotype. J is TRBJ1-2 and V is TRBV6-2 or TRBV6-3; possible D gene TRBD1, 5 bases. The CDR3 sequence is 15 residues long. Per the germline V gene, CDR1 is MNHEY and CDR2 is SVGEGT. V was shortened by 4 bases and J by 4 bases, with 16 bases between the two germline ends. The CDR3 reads CASSSAAGRVYGYTF. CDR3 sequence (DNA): TGTGCCAGCAGTTCTGCGGCAGGGCGGGTCTATGGCTACACCTTC.

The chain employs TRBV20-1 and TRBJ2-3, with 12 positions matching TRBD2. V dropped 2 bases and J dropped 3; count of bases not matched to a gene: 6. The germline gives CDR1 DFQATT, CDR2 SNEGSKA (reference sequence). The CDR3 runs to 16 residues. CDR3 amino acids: CSARLAGGLRTDTQYF. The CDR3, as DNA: TGCAGTGCTAGACTAGCGGGGGGGCTAAGGACAGATACGCAGTATTTT.

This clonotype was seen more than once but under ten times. Here the CDR3 DNA reads TGTGCCAGCAGCGTAGAGGCAGGGAACGAGCAGTACTTC. Translating gives CASSVEAGNEQYF. The chain joins TRBV9 to TRBJ2-7, with a possible D match to TRBD1 (5 bases). This CDR3 spans 13 amino acids. Deletions cut 0 bases from V and 5 bases from J, with 9 bases between. Germline V gene data show CDR1 as SGDLS and CDR2 as YYNGEE.

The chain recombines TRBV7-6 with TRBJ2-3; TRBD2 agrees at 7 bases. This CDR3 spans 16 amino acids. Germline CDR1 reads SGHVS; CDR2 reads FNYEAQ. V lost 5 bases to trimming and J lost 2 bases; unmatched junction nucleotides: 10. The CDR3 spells CASSRLSSGPTDTQYF. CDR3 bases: TGTGCCAGCAGCCGATTATCTAGCGGCCCCACAGATACGCAGTATTTT.

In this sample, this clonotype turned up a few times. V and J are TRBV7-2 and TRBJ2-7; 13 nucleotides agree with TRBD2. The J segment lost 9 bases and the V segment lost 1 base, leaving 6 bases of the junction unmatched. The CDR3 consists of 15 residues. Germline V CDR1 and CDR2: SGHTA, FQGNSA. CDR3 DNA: TGTGCCAGCAGCTTAGATGGGACTAGCGGGATTACGCAGTACTTC. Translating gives CASSLDGTSGITQYF.

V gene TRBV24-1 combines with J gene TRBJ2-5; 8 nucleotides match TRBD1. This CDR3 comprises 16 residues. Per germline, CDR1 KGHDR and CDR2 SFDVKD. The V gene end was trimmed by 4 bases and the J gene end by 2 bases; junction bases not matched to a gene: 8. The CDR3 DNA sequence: TGTGCCACCAGTGAAGTGACAGGGGCGGTACAAGAGACCCAGTACTTC. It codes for CATSEVTGAVQETQYF.

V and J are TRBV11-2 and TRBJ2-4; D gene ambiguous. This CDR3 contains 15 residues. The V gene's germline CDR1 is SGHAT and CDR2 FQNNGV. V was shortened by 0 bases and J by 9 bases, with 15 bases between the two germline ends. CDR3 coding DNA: TGTGCCAGCAGCTTAGATTATGTAGCTAAGAGCATTCAGTACTTC. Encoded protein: CASSLDYVAKSIQYF.

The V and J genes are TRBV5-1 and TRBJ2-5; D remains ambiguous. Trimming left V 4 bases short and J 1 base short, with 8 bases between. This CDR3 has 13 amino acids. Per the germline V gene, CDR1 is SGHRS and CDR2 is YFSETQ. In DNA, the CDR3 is TGCGCCAGCAGCACTTACACCCAAGAGACCCAGTACTTC. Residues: CASSTYTQETQYF.